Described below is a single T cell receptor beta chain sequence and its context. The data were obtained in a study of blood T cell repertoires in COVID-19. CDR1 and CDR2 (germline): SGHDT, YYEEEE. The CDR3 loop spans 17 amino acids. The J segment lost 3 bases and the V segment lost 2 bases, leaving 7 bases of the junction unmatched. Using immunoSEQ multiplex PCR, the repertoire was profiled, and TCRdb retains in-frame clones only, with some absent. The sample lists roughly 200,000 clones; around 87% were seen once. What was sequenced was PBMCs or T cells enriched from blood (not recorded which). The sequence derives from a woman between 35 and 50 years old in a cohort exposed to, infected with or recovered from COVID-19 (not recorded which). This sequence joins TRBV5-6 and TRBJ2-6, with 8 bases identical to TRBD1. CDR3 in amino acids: CASSFTPGGFGANVLTF. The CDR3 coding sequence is TGTGCCAGCAGCTTCACCCCAGGGGGCTTTGGGGCCAACGTCCTGACTTTC.